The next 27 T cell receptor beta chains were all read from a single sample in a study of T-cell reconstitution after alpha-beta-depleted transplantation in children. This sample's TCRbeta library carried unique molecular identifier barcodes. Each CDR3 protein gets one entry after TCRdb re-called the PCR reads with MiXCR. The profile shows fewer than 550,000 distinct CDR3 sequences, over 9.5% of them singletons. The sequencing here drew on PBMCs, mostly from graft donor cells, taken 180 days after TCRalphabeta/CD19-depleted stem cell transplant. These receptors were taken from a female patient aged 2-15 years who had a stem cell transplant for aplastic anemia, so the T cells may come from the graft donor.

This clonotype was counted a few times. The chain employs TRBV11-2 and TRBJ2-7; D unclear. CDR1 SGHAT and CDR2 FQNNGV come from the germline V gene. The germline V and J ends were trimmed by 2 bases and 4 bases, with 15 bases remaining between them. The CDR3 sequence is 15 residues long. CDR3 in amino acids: CASSLSADHYYEQYV. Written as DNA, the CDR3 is TGTGCCAGCAGCTTATCAGCAGACCACTATTACGAGCAGTACGTC.

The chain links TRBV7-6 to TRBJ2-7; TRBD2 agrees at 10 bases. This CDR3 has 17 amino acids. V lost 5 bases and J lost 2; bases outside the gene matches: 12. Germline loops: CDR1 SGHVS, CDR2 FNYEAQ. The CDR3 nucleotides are TGTGCCAGCAGCGTTGGTCTAGCGGGAGAGACAACCTACGAGCAGTACTTC. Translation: CASSVGLAGETTYEQYF.

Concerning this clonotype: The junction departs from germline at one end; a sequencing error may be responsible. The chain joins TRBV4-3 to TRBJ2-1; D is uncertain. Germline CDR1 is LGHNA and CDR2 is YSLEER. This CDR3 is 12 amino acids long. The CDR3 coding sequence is TGCGCCAGCGGCCAAAGCGACAATGAGCAGTTCTTC. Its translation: CASGQSDNEQFF.

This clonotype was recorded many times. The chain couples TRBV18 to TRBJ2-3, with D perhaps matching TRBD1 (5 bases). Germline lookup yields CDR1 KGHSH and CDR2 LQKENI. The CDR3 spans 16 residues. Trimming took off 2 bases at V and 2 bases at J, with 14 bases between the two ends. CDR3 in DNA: TGTGCCAGCTCACCAATGGCAGGGTCTGTCACAGATACGCAGTATTTT. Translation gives CASSPMAGSVTDTQYF.

CDR3 sequence reads: CASSLMVGVEQFF. The CDR3 coding sequence is TGCGCCAGCAGCTTGATGGTGGGGGTCGAGCAGTTCTTC. The chain recombines TRBV5-1 with TRBJ2-1, with D perhaps assigned TRBD1 or TRBD2 (5 bases each). The germline V gene encodes CDR1 SGHRS and CDR2 YFSETQ. The CDR3 runs to 13 residues. V was cut by 1 base and J by 10 bases, with 12 bases left in between.

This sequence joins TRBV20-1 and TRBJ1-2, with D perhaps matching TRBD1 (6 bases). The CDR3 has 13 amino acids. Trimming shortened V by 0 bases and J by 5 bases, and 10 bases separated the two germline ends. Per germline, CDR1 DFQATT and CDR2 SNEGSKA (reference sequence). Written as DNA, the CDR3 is TGCAGTGCTAGAGACCGAACAGGGTATGGCTACACCTTC. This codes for CSARDRTGYGYTF.

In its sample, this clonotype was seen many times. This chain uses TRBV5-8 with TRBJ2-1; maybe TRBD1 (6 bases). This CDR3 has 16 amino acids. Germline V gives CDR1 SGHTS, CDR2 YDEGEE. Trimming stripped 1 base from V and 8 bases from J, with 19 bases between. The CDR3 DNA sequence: TGTGCCAGCAGCTTGAGTCCCCAAACAGGGCCGGATGAGCAGTTCTTC. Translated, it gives CASSLSPQTGPDEQFF. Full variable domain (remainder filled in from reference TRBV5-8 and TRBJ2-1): EAGVTQSPTHLIKTRGQQATLRCSPISGHTSVYWYQQALGLGLQFLLWYDEGEERNRGNFPPRFSGRQFPNYSSELNVNALELEDSALYLCASSLSPQTGPDEQFFGPGTRLTVL.

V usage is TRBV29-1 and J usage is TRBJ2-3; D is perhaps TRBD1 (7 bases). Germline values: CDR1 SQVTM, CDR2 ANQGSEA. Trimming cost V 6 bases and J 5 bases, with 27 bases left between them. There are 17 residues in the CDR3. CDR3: CSVASRQGRRERDTQYF. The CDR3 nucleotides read TGCAGCGTGGCCTCCCGACAGGGTCGGAGGGAAAGAGATACGCAGTATTTT.

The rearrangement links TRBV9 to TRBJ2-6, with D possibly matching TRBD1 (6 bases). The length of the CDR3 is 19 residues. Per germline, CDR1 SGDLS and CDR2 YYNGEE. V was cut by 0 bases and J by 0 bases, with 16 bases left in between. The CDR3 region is CASSVGSGTPVSGANVLTF. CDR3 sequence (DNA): TGTGCCAGCAGCGTAGGTTCGGGGACACCAGTCTCTGGGGCCAACGTCCTGACTTTC.

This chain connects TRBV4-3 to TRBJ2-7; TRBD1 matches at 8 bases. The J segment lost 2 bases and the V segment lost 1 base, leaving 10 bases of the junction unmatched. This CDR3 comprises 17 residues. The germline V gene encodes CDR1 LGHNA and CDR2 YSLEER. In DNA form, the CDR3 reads TGCGCCAGCAGCCAAGGGCTGGGACAGGATCTAACCTACGAGCAGTACTTC. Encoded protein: CASSQGLGQDLTYEQYF.

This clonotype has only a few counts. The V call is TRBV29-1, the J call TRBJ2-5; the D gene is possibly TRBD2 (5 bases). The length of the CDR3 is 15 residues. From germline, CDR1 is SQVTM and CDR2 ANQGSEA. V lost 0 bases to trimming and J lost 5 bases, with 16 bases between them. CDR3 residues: CSVEDGSSVRETQYF. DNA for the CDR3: TGCAGCGTTGAAGATGGTAGTAGCGTTCGGGAGACCCAGTACTTC.

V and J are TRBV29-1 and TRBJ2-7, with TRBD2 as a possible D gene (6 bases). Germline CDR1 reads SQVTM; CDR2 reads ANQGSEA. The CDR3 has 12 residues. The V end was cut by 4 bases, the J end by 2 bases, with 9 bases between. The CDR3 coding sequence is TGCAGCGTTGCGCGGGGCGCCTACGAGCAGTACTTC. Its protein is CSVARGAYEQYF.

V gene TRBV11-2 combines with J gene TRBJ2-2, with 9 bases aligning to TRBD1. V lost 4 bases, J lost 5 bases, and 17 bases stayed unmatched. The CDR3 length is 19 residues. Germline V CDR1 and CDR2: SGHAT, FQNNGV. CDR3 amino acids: CASSYRQDRGGLGTGELFF. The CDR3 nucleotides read TGTGCCAGCAGCTACAGACAGGACAGGGGCGGTTTAGGGACCGGGGAGCTGTTTTTT. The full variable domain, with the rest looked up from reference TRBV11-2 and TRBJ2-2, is EAGVAQSPRYKIIEKRQSVAFWCNPISGHATLYWYQQILGQGPKLLIQFQNNGVVDDSQLPKDRFSAERLKGVDSTLKIQPAKLEDSAVYLCASSYRQDRGGLGTGELFFGEGSRLTVL.

The CDR3, as DNA: TGCGCCAGCAGCTTTTTCTGGGACGGGGCCAACGTCCTGACTTTC. Amino acid sequence: CASSFFWDGANVLTF. The chain recombines TRBV5-1 with TRBJ2-6; possibly TRBD1 or TRBD2 for D (5 bases each). V lost 2 bases, J lost 4 bases, and 10 bases lay in between. Looked up from germline, CDR1 is SGHRS and CDR2 is YFSETQ. This CDR3 has 15 amino acids.

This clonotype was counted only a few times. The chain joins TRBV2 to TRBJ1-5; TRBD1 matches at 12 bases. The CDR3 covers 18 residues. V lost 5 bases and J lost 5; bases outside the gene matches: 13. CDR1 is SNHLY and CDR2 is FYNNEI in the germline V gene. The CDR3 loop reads CASSRDRGRAIPHQPQHF. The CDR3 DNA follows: TGTGCCAGCAGTCGGGACAGGGGGCGGGCTATTCCCCATCAGCCCCAGCATTTT.

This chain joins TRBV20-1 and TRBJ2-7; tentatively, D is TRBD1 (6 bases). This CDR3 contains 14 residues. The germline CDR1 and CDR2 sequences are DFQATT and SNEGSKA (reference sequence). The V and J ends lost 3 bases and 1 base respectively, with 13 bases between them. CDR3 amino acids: CSARKQGYSYEQYV. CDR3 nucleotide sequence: TGCAGTGCTAGGAAACAGGGCTATTCCTACGAGCAGTACGTC.

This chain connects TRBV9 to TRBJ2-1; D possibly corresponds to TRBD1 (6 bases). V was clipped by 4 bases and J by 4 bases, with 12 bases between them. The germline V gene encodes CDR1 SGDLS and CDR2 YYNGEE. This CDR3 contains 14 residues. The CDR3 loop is CASSPDRRYNEQFF. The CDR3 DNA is TGTGCCAGCAGCCCCGACAGGAGATACAATGAGCAGTTCTTC. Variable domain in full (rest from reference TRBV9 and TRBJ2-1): DSGVTQTPKHLITATGQRVTLRCSPRSGDLSVYWYQQSLDQGLQFLIQYYNGEERAKGNILERFSAQQFPDLHSELNLSSLELGDSALYFCASSPDRRYNEQFFGPGTRLTVL.

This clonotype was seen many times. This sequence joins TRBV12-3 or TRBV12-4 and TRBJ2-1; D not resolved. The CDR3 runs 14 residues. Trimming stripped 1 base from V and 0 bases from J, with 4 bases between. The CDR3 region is CASSLGVSYNEQFF. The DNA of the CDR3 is TGTGCCAGCAGTTTAGGGGTCTCCTACAATGAGCAGTTCTTC.

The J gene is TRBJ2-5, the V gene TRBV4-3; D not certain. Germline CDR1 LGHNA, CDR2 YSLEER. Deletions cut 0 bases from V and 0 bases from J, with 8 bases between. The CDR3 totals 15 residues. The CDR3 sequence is CASSQEWRDQETQYF. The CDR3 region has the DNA TGCGCCAGCAGCCAAGAGTGGCGCGACCAAGAGACCCAGTACTTC.

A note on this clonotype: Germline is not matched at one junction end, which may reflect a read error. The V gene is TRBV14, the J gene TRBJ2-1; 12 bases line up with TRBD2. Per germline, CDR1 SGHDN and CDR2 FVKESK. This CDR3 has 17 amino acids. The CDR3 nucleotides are TGTGCCAGCAGCCCCCGACTAGCGGGGGCACTCTACTATGAGCAGTTCTTC. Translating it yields CASSPRLAGALYYEQFF. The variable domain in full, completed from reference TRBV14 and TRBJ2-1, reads EAGVTQFPSHSVIEKGQTVTLRCDPISGHDNLYWYRRVMGKEIKFLLHFVKESKQDESGMPNNRFLAERTGGTYSTLKVQPAELEDSGVYFCASSPRLAGALYYEQFFGPGTRLTVL.

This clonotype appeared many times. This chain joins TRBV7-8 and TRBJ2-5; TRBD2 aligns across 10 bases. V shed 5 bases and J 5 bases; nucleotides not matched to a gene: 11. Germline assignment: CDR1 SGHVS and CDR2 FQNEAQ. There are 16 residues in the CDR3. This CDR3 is CASSQSALAGMETQYF. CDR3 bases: TGTGCCAGCAGCCAAAGTGCACTAGCGGGAATGGAGACCCAGTACTTC.

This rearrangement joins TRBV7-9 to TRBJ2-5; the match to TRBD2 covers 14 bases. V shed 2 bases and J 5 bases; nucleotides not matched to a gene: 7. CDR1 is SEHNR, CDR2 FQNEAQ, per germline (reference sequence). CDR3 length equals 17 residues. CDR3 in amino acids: CASSLRGTSGSQETQYF. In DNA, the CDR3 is TGTGCCAGCAGCTTACGGGGGACTAGCGGGAGTCAGGAGACCCAGTACTTC.

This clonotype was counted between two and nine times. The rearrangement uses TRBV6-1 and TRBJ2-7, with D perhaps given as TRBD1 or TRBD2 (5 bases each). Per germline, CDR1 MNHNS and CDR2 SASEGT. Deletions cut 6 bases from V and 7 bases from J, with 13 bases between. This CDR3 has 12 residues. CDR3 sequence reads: CASRRGRGEQYV. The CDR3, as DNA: TGTGCCAGCAGGAGGGGCCGGGGAGAGCAGTACGTC.

CDR3 nucleotide sequence: TGTGCCAGCAACCACGGACAGGGAACCGTGGGCAATCAGCCCCAGCATTTT. Amino acid sequence: CASNHGQGTVGNQPQHF. This chain joins TRBV6-2 or TRBV6-3 and TRBJ1-5; 8 bases match TRBD1. CDR3 length: 17 amino acids. After removal of 7 bases from V and 2 bases from J, the junction contained 13 bases not matched to a gene. Per the germline V gene, CDR1 is MNHEY and CDR2 is SVGEGT.

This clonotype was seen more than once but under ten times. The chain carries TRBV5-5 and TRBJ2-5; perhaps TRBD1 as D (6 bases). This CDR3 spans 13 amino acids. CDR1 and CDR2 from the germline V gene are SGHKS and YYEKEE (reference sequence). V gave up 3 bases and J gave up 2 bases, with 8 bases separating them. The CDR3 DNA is TGTGCCAGCAGCTGGGGACATCAAGAGACCCAGTACTTC. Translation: CASSWGHQETQYF.

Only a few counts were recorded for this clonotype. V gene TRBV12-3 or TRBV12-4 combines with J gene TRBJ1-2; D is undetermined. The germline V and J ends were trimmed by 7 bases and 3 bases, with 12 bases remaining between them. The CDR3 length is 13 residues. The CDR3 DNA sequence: TGTGCCAGCATGTTTTCCGGAGACTATGGCTACACCTTC. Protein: CASMFSGDYGYTF.

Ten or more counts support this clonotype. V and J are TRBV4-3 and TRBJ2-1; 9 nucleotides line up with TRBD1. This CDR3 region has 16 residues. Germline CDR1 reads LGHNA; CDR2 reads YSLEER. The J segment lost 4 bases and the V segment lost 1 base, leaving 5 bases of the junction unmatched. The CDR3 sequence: CASSQGGGQGYNEQFF. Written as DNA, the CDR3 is TGCGCCAGCAGCCAAGGAGGGGGACAGGGATACAATGAGCAGTTCTTC.